Below, one T cell receptor beta chain is given with its context. Authors' data handling: From reference gene primer amplification, estimates of nucleated cell counts were derived. The data were produced by immunoSEQ multiplex PCR, yet TCRdb's version contains in-frame clones alone and is incomplete. D and trimming were read from the DNA, whereas the V and J calls and clone size are those reported in that table. The table lists about 78,000 clones, around 90% of them singletons. The sample originates from a study of blood T cell repertoires in COVID-19. For the study at large: COVID-19 samples collected from the United States, Italy and Spain covered acute and convalescent phases. T cells, B-cell-depleted T cells, or PBMCs supplied cDNA or gDNA.

Trimming removed 7 bases at V and 0 bases at J, with 12 bases between. CDR1 MDHEN and CDR2 SYDVKM come from the germline V gene. The CDR3 totals 14 residues. This chain uses TRBV28 with TRBJ2-5; D might be TRBD2 (5 bases). Sequencing was done on a sample of peripheral blood. The TCR sequence derives from a woman of 80 years or more with active or convalescent COVID-19. The CDR3 sequence: CASNGGLYQETQYF. In nucleotides, the CDR3 is TGTGCCAGCAACGGCGGGCTGTACCAAGAGACCCAGTACTTC.